These T cell receptor beta chains were read from a single sample in a study of Ad26.COV2.S vaccination and SARS-CoV-2 variants. This table comes from immunoSEQ multiplex PCR, and its TCRdb copy is limited to in-frame clones, with some not included. Of some 350,000 clones in the sample, about 91% were seen once. The sequencing used peripheral blood, collected after recovery from COVID-19. Source of these receptors: a human donor who had recovered from COVID-19. Each CDR3 is given with its conserved first and last residue.

>TRBJ2-1|TRBV9
CASSRTGSGTGEQFF
>TRBJ2-1|TRBV4-1
CASRSRERGGPSYNEQFF
>TRBJ1-6|TRBV19
CASSIGPGGENSPLHF
>TRBJ1-6|TRBV7-2
CASSQLRTGRSYNSPLHF
>TRBJ1-2|TRBV6-5
CASSYGQGKGYTF
>TRBJ1-2|TRBV27
CASSGRDSLSGYTF
>TRBJ1-5|TRBV2
CASSEAPPGRAIQPQHF
>TRBJ2-2|TRBV5-4
CASSQRSSGELFF
>TRBJ2-1|TRBV9
CASTALGGSYNEQFF
>TRBJ1-1|TRBV2
CASSIPLQGMNTEAFF
>TRBJ1-1|TRBV5-4
CASSLGSGNTEAFF
>TRBJ1-1|TRBV7-2
CASSPGGGLNTEAFF
>TRBJ1-6|TRBV3-1/TRBV3-2
CASSPRRTGPNSPLHF
>TRBJ2-3|TRBV10-3
CAISEGDRGRYF
>TRBJ1-1|TRBV18
CASSTLDRLTEAFF
>TRBJ1-5|TRBV7-3
CASSLGGSQPQHF
>TRBJ2-1|TRBV7-2
CASSLGLAGVNEQFF
>TRBJ2-2|TRBV4-1
CASSQHGVPGELFF
>TRBJ2-7|TRBV27
CASSWDSSYEQYF
>TRBJ1-1|TRBV12-3/TRBV12-4
CASTRGAEAFF
>TRBJ2-7|TRBV6-5
CASRSRGPLAYEQYF
>TRBJ1-2|TRBV4-1
CASSQEWGSVYGYTF
>TRBJ1-2|TRBV12-3/TRBV12-4
CASSLIQGYGYTF
>TRBJ2-2|TRBV5-1
CASSLDRNTGELFF
>TRBJ2-3|TRBV7-7
CASSPSRGRGWAQYF
>TRBJ1-2|TRBV2
CASSESAGRVLGYTF
>TRBJ2-1|TRBV6-5
CASDLDRDRSPNTFF
>TRBJ1-2|TRBV2
CASSEGQTIGYTF
>TRBJ2-1|TRBV27
CASSLGGPNEQFF
>TRBJ2-1|TRBV11-2
CASYGGGKTEQFF
>TRBJ1-2|TRBV7-8
CASSPYTGSPLGGYTF
>TRBJ1-1|TRBV6-5
CASSQTGQGGDEAFF
>TRBJ1-4|TRBV6-1
CASSEVSSLNEKLFF
>TRBJ2-5|TRBV5-1
CASSLGQGSGRETQYF
>TRBJ2-1|TRBV9
CASSPPAGGSYNEQFF
>TRBJ1-2|TRBV7-2
CASSVTQGRPNYGYTF
>TRBJ1-2|TRBV3-1/TRBV3-2
CASSPPRGARGYTF
>TRBJ2-3|TRBV24-1
CATSDPGGGALADTQYF
>TRBJ1-1|TRBV5-5
CASSLGRGAYTEAFF
>TRBJ1-5|TRBV6-2/TRBV6-3
CASSTRQGANQPQHF
>TRBJ1-6|TRBV10-3
CAISTRQGESSPLHF
>TRBJ1-2|TRBV19
CASTPDRGKYYGYTF
>TRBJ1-2|TRBV12-5
CASGDDTMPFGYTF
>TRBJ2-2|TRBV5-4
CASSPTSGGASGELFF
>TRBJ2-5|TRBV2
CASTGTGGETQYF
>TRBJ2-2|TRBV10-1
CGGRGRTDPEGELFF
>TRBJ2-2|TRBV11-2
CASSLDFLAGELFF
>TRBJ1-5|TRBV2
CASSELDSNQPQHF
>TRBJ2-7|TRBV2
CASRGSEQYF
>TRBJ1-2|TRBV4-1
CASTKTGGGGYTF
>TRBJ2-3|TRBV19
CASSSTGSTDTQYF
>TRBJ2-2|TRBV11-2
CASSLVPTANTGELFF